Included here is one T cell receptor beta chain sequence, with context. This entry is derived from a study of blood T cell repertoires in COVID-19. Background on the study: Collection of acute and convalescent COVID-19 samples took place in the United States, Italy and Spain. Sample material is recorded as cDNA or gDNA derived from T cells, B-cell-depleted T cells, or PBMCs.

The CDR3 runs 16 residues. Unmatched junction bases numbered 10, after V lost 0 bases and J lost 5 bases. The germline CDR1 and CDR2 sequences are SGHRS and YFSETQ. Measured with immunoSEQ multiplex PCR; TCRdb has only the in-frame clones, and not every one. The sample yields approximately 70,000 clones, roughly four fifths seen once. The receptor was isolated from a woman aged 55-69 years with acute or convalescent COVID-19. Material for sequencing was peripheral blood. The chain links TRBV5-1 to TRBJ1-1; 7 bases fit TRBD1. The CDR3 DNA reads TGCGCCAGCAGCTTGGCCATCGGGCAGGGGGAGACTGAAGCTTTCTTT. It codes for CASSLAIGQGETEAFF.